The present TCR beta chain was sequenced within a study of blood T cell repertoires in COVID-19. Study information: COVID-19 samples from acute and convalescent phases originated in the United States, Italy and Spain. The analysed material was cDNA or gDNA that came from T cells, B-cell-depleted T cells, or PBMCs.

Losses at the gene ends were 4 bases for V and 4 bases for J; bases not matched to a gene: 10. Looked up from germline, CDR1 is SGDLS and CDR2 is YYNGEE. The CDR3 has 16 residues. Clinical history as reported by participants underpinned cohort assignment. Exposed enrollees had met someone with a PCR-confirmed or clinician-diagnosed COVID-19 case at some point within the 2 weeks before study entry. Sequenced by immunoSEQ multiplex PCR; TCRdb stores in-frame clones only, minus some. The table includes roughly 240,000 clones, 75% to 90% detected once. The origin of this receptor is a man aged 50-59 years who had been exposed to COVID-19. The chain carries TRBV9 and TRBJ2-2; 7 bases line up with TRBD1. The specimen sequenced was PBMCs or T cells enriched from blood (not recorded which). This chain's CDR3 is CASSTHRDRLTGELFF. DNA for the CDR3: TGTGCCAGCAGCACCCACCGGGACAGACTCACCGGGGAGCTGTTTTTT.